The next 10 T cell receptor beta chains were all read from a single sample in a study of control samples from healthy donors and cancer patients. Produced via immunoSEQ multiplex PCR; TCRdb's table is partial and in-frame only. Of 140,000 to 150,000 clones listed, around 92% are singletons. The specimen sequenced was blood. All receptors come from a young man in good health.

This clone came up once. CDR3 bases: TGCGCCAGCAGCTTGGAATTCAGGGGTGAAGCTTTCTTT. This encodes CASSLEFRGEAFF. The chain carries TRBV5-1 and TRBJ1-1, with D perhaps TRBD1 (6 bases). Germline V lookup: CDR1 SGHRS, CDR2 YFSETQ. The V gene lost 0 bases and the J gene lost 7 bases, with 10 bases spanning the gap. This CDR3 has 13 residues.

This clone appeared once. The chain carries TRBV5-1 and TRBJ1-4, with D unclear. There are 14 residues in the CDR3. CDR1 and CDR2 from the germline V gene are SGHRS and YFSETQ. Trimming pared 0 bases from V and 7 bases from J, leaving 10 bases between. For the CDR3, the DNA is TGCGCCAGCAGCTTGGGAATTGGACTTGAAAAACTGTTTTTT. This codes for CASSLGIGLEKLFF.

J is TRBJ1-1 and V is TRBV5-6, with D possibly TRBD1 on 6 matching bases. Trimming cost V 2 bases and J 1 base, with 9 bases left between them. Germline values: CDR1 SGHDT, CDR2 YYEEEE. CDR3 length: 14 amino acids. The DNA for the CDR3 is TGTGCCAGCAGCTTAACAGGGCCGAACACTGAAGCTTTCTTT. Its protein is CASSLTGPNTEAFF.

CDR3 loop: CASSIVPTDREVGYTF. DNA of the CDR3: TGTGCCAGCAGCATAGTCCCAACAGACAGGGAGGTTGGCTACACCTTC. J is TRBJ1-2 and V is TRBV21-1; the table's D call TRBD1 went unverified against the DNA. TRBV21-1 is a documented pseudogene. CDR3 length equals 16 residues.

This clone was detected a few times. The gene calls are TRBV6-5 and TRBJ1-1, with D unresolved. The germline CDR1 and CDR2 sequences are MNHEY and SVGAGI. The CDR3 is 12 amino acids. V lost 2 bases and J 1 base, leaving 2 bases between the germline ends. The CDR3 coding sequence is TGTGCCAGCAGTTACACGAACACTGAAGCTTTCTTT. It codes for CASSYTNTEAFF.

The rearrangement joins TRBV9 to TRBJ2-3, with 8 bases identical to TRBD2. The V segment lost 3 bases and the J segment 3 bases; nucleotides outside the gene matches: 12. This CDR3 has 17 residues. The V gene's germline CDR1 is SGDLS and CDR2 YYNGEE. The CDR3 sequence: CASSGDQTSGGTDTQYF. Written as DNA, the CDR3 is TGTGCCAGCAGCGGAGACCAAACTAGCGGCGGTACAGATACGCAGTATTTT.

V and J are TRBV6-5 and TRBJ1-1; D ambiguous. This CDR3 spans 13 amino acids. V was trimmed by 7 bases and J by 1 base, leaving 10 bases between them. The V gene's germline CDR1 is MNHEY and CDR2 SVGAGI. This CDR3 is CASKEVRNTEAFF. The CDR3 nucleotides read TGTGCCAGCAAAGAGGTTCGGAACACTGAAGCTTTCTTT.

The rearrangement uses TRBV2 and TRBJ1-5; D is ambiguous. CDR1 and CDR2 from the germline V gene are SNHLY and FYNNEI. V lost 8 bases, J lost 0 bases, and 8 bases lay in between. The CDR3 is made up of 13 amino acids. The CDR3 DNA is TGTGCCAGCGGCGGGAATAGCAATCAGCCCCAGCATTTT. Protein: CASGGNSNQPQHF. The full variable domain, completed using reference TRBV2 and TRBJ1-5, is EPEVTQTPSHQVTQMGQEVILRCVPISNHLYFYWYRQILGQKVEFLVSFYNNEISEKSEIFDDQFSVERPDGSNFTLKIRSTKLEDSAMYFCASGGNSNQPQHFGDGTRLSIL.

The chain has TRBV27 and TRBJ2-1; 9 bases line up with TRBD2. In germline, CDR1 is MNHEY, CDR2 SMNVEV (reference sequence). This CDR3 has 14 residues. With V trimmed by 5 bases and J by 6 bases, 5 bases remained unmatched. The DNA of the CDR3 is TGTGCCAGCAGTATAGCGGGGGCGGGCAATGAGCAGTTCTTC. Encoded protein: CASSIAGAGNEQFF.

This clone has only a few counts. The chain couples TRBV27 to TRBJ1-3; TRBD1 aligns across 10 bases. J gave up 3 bases and V 5 bases, and 10 bases lay outside the gene matches. Germline-derived CDR1 and CDR2 are MNHEY and SMNVEV (reference sequence). This CDR3 has 17 residues. The CDR3 region is CASSPRTGGIIGNTIYF. The CDR3 DNA is TGTGCCAGCAGTCCGCGGACAGGGGGGATCATTGGAAACACCATATATTTT.